This TCR beta chain was documented in a study of T-cell reconstitution after alpha-beta-depleted transplantation in children. The TCRbeta library was prepared with unique molecular identifiers. TCRdb redid the calling of the PCR reads with MiXCR, one entry per CDR3 protein. The sample lists 640,000 or so distinct CDR3 sequences; about 15% were seen once. This clonotype occurred many times. CDR3 size: 15 residues. The J segment lost 6 bases and the V segment lost 5 bases, leaving 5 bases of the junction unmatched. The germline V gene encodes CDR1 SGHTA and CDR2 FQGNSA. The source of this sequence is a human donor who donated a stem cell graft to a child with acute myeloid leukemia. This chain joins TRBV7-2 and TRBJ2-1; TRBD2 matches 12 bases. The input for sequencing was PBMCs from the stem cell graft donor, taken from the stem cell graft. The CDR3: CASSIRTSGANEQFF. As DNA, the CDR3 is TGTGCCAGCAGCATTAGGACTAGCGGGGCCAATGAGCAGTTCTTC. Combining the CDR3 with reference TRBV7-2 and TRBJ2-1 gives the whole variable domain GAGVSQSPSNKVTEKGKDVELRCDPISGHTALYWYRQSLGQGLEFLIYFQGNSAPDKSGLPSDRFSAERTGGSVSTLTIQRTQQEDSAVYLCASSIRTSGANEQFFGPGTRLTVL.